This T cell receptor beta chain comes out of a study of beta chain features in type 1 diabetes listed by TCRdb under 2018. In the study overall: Mean age, gender distribution, total cell number and subset yield were not different between patients and healthy donors. A total of 100 million to 140 million sorted cells were examined across all samples, and the number of cells per subset was strongly correlated with RNA yield. In the study, TCRB repertoires of sorted circulating CD4+ T cell subsets from recently diagnosed type 1 diabetes patients were compared with those of matched healthy donors. Regulatory and stem cell-like memory subsets were obtained from only 8 patients and roughly 8 healthy donors, while naive and central memory subsets were obtained from all 28 donors.

The entire isolated RNA was reverse transcribed using the High Capacity cDNA Reverse Transcription Kit, and thus expressed TCRB transcripts were sequenced. Deep immunoSEQ sequencing was performed on naive, central memory and regulatory T cell samples, with an average of around 3.4 million total reads per sample. After sorted cells were lysed in RLT buffer, RNA was extracted with DNase-treated RNeasy Micro or Mini kits, with the choice depending on cell number. Each cell subset was processed separately to prevent cross-contamination, with patient and healthy donor samples processed together. Using the immunoSEQ multiplex PCR, TCRB sequences were amplified from cDNA into 87-bp fragments spanning the CDR3 region. Sequencing of the amplicons was done on the Illumina HiSeq platform. The published analysis was carried out like this. PCR bias was computationally corrected using synthetic template baselines, reads within Hamming distance 2 were collapsed, and singletons that could not be merged were discarded. Reads were aligned against IMGT so that V, D and J genes, CDR3 length and insertions or deletions at six rearrangement sites could be assigned. Within each subset, clonotype counts were normalized to sorted cell number, after which true diversity and Gini coefficients were computed with the tcR R package. The overlap coefficient, calculated on TCRB nucleotide sequences, was used to measure repertoire sharing. As a proxy for the pre-selection repertoire, out-of-frame TCRB sequences from naive cells were analyzed. This is the immuneACCESS table as TCRdb keeps it, with only in-frame sequences that have V and J called. A part of the clones is gone; compared with another copy, unresolved V genes explain less than half, and the rest is unexplained. Clone size and the V and J calls come from that table; the DNA yielded D and trimming. This sample gives approximately 250,000 clones in total; approximately 24% of them show up just once. The ten largest clones capture more than 0.009% of the sample.

Each donor gave one peripheral blood draw, averaging approximately 0.12 L, which was collected into heparinised tubes. Naive, central memory, regulatory and stem cell-like memory CD4+ T cells were sorted on a BD FACSAria II using a panel including CD45RO, CCR7, CD25, CD127, CD95 and CD27. Purity was above 98% for every sorted population. Right away, PBMCs were isolated by Lymphoprep density gradient centrifugation and were stained directly, with no culture step. So that batch effects would be minimized, each experiment stained and sorted samples in pairs, pairing one healthy donor with one patient. What the study reported, not specific to this receptor: Naive, central memory and regulatory TCRB repertoires appeared to be more alike among patients than among healthy donors. Because the HLA sub-analyses included only small numbers of individuals, any influence of HLA type on TCRB rearrangement was left unresolved. Because cDNA was sequenced instead of genomic DNA, highly expressing activated cells could be over-represented, though the groups showed no difference in activation or CD3 levels. In all four CD4+ subsets, TCRB CDR3 length was moderately but significantly shorter in type 1 diabetes patients. PCR might favor shorter templates, but patient and control samples were amplified and corrected together, so any skew would affect both groups equally. At VDJ recombination sites, patients with type 1 diabetes made fewer insertions and deleted more nucleotides, a pattern implying thymic rearrangement abnormalities.

V and J are trimmed by 3 bases and 1 base, and the gene matches miss 3 bases of the junction. The CDR3, cysteine through phenylalanine, is 15 amino acids long. Just CDR3 DNA is preserved here, 45 bases in frame from base 1. CDR1 KGHSH and CDR2 LQKENI are derived from the germline V gene. Comment on this clone: Its recognized antigen is unknown. Nothing much larger sits one base from this clone, and base qualities are not available.

What was sequenced was naive CD4+ T cells from blood. According to the study, the label for this sample's cell subset or site signals: true naive CD4+ T cells. The sequence was collected from a woman in her thirties with type 1 diabetes. The rearranged chain carries TRBV18 and TRBJ1-1; TRBD1 aligns with 9 central bases. The CDR3 protein sequence reads: CASSPGQGWNTEAFF. At the DNA level, the sequence is TGTGCCAGCTCACCCGGACAGGGGTGGAACACTGAAGCTTTCTTT.